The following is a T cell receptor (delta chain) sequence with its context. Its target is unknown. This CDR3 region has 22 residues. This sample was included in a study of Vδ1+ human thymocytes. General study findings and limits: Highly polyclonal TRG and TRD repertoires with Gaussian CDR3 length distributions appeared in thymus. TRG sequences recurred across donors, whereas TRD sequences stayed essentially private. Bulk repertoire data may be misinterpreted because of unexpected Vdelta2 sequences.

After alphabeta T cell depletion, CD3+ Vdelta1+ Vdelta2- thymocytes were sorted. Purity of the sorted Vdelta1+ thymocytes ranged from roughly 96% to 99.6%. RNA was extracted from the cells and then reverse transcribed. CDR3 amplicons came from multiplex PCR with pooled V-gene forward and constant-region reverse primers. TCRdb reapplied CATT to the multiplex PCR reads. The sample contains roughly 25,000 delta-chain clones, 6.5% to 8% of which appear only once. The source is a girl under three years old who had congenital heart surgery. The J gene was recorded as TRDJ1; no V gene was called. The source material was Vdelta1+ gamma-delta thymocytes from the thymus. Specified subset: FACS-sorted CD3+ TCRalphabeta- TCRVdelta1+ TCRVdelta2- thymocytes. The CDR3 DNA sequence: TGTGCTCTTGGGGAAATTGAAGTGCATCCCCTCTCACCGCCTGTCCCGACCGATAAACTCATCTTT. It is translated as CALGEIEVHPLSPPVPTDKLIF.